Presented here are 14 T cell receptor beta chains from one specimen sequenced in a study of cytomegalovirus exposure and HLA in healthy donors. It was with 60 Vbeta and 13 Jbeta primers that the PCR ran. Data came from immunoSEQ multiplex PCR; TCRdb stores just in-frame clones and leaves some out. The sample lists more than 100,000 clones; over 60% were seen once. The sequenced sample consisted of PBMCs. The receptors originated from a woman aged 25 to 39 in good health and CMV-seropositive.

The chain uses TRBV5-4 and TRBJ2-7, with 7 bases matching TRBD2. The ends lost 4 bases at V and 6 bases at J; junction bases unmatched: 13. Germline V gives CDR1 SGHNT, CDR2 YYREEE (reference sequence). This CDR3 has 15 residues. The CDR3 is CASSPWGGGRSEQYF. Written as DNA, the CDR3 is TGTGCCAGCAGCCCTTGGGGGGGTGGGAGGAGCGAGCAGTACTTC.

Regarding this clone: The junction shows a germline mismatch at one end, possibly a read error. This sequence joins TRBV7-2 and TRBJ2-7; D remains ambiguous. Germline V CDR1 and CDR2: SGHTA, FQGNSA. The CDR3 length is 15 residues. This CDR3 reads CASSLGRRSSNEQYF. In DNA form, the CDR3 reads TGTGCCAGCAGCTTAGGCCGAAGGAGCTCCAACGAGCAGTACTTC.

This chain links TRBV11-1 with TRBJ1-4; TRBD1 agrees at 9 bases. J gave up 5 bases and V 4 bases, and 8 bases lay outside the gene matches. In germline, CDR1 is SGHAT, CDR2 FQDESV (reference sequence). The CDR3 is 16 residues long. The CDR3 DNA sequence: TGTGCCAGCAGCTCGGGACAGGGCATCAGAAATGAAAAACTGTTTTTT. It specifies CASSSGQGIRNEKLFF.

The chain combines TRBV5-1 with TRBJ2-7, with D maybe TRBD2 (5 bases). Germline V CDR1 and CDR2: SGHRS, YFSETQ. The CDR3 consists of 15 residues. Deletions cut 2 bases from V and 0 bases from J, with 12 bases between. The CDR3 protein is CASSLGGLNSYEQYF. The CDR3 nucleotides are TGCGCCAGCAGCTTAGGCGGACTGAACTCCTACGAGCAGTACTTC.

V is TRBV18 and J is TRBJ2-5; a weak D match, TRBD2 (6 bases). V was trimmed by 0 bases and J by 6 bases, leaving 14 bases between them. Germline V gene sequence: CDR1 KGHSH, CDR2 LQKENI. CDR3 length: 15 amino acids. The CDR3 reads CASSPPDGSGKTQYF. CDR3 sequence (DNA): TGTGCCAGCTCACCACCGGACGGGAGCGGAAAGACCCAGTACTTC.

V is TRBV7-2 and J is TRBJ1-1, with D perhaps matching TRBD1 (5 bases). V dropped 6 bases and J dropped 4 bases, with 12 bases sitting between them. Per the germline V gene, CDR1 is SGHTA and CDR2 is FQGNSA. The CDR3 extends over 13 amino acids. DNA for the CDR3: TGTGCCAGCAGATCAGGGATCGGCACTGAAGCTTTCTTT. It encodes CASRSGIGTEAFF. Full variable domain (missing parts from reference TRBV7-2 and TRBJ1-1): GAGVSQSPSNKVTEKGKDVELRCDPISGHTALYWYRQSLGQGLEFLIYFQGNSAPDKSGLPSDRFSAERTGGSVSTLTIQRTQQEDSAVYLCASRSGIGTEAFFGQGTRLTVV.

The V and J genes are TRBV2 and TRBJ2-6; the D gene is possibly TRBD2 (5 bases). The CDR3 runs to 15 residues. The germline V gene encodes CDR1 SNHLY and CDR2 FYNNEI. Trimming cost V 7 bases and J 4 bases, with 14 bases left between them. The CDR3 loop is CASKDYRTGANVLTF. The CDR3 bases are TGTGCCAGCAAAGACTATAGGACCGGGGCCAACGTCCTGACTTTC.

The V gene is TRBV9, the J gene TRBJ2-5, with D unclear. From germline, CDR1 is SGDLS and CDR2 YYNGEE. V lost 0 bases to trimming and J lost 2 bases, with 11 bases between them. CDR3 length: 15 residues. DNA of the CDR3: TGTGCCAGCAGCGTAGCGGCTGGGCCTCAAGAGACCCAGTACTTC. Its translation: CASSVAAGPQETQYF.

In this sample, this clone turned up a few times. One end of the junction does not line up with germline, which may come from a read error. V and J are TRBV29-1 and TRBJ1-2; 9 bases match TRBD1. Germline assignment: CDR1 SQVTM and CDR2 ANQGSEA. The CDR3 runs to 11 residues. This chain's CDR3 is CSFDRGRLHTF. DNA of the CDR3: TGCAGCTTTGACAGGGGGAGGCTCCACACCTTC. The whole variable domain, remainder taken from reference TRBV29-1 and TRBJ1-2, is SAVISQKPSRDICQRGTSLTIQCQVDSQVTMMFWYRQQPGQSLTLIATANQGSEATYESGFVIDKFPISRPNLTFSTLTVSNMSPEDSSIYLCSFDRGRLHTFGSGTRLTVV.

The CDR3 nucleotides are TGTGCCAGCAGCATATCTACGCAAGAGACCCAGTACTTC. Translating it yields CASSISTQETQYF. The V and J genes are TRBV13 and TRBJ2-5; unclear D gene. Trimming took 5 bases from V and 2 from J, leaving 9 bases between them. This CDR3 comprises 13 residues. Germline V gene data show CDR1 as PRHDT and CDR2 as FYEKMQ (reference sequence).

This sequence joins TRBV21-1 and TRBJ2-7; no check of the table's D call, TRBD2, against the DNA was made. TRBV21-1 is noted as a pseudogene. The CDR3 runs to 16 residues. CDR3 coding DNA: TGTGCCAGCACCCCTGGTACGGAGGAAAGTACCTACGAGCAGTACTTC. Translated, it gives CASTPGTEESTYEQYF.

This clone has just one count. The chain joins TRBV29-1 to TRBJ2-1, with 9 nucleotides matching TRBD2. The length of the CDR3 is 13 residues. Germline CDR1 reads SQVTM; CDR2 reads ANQGSEA. The J segment lost 9 bases and the V segment lost 7 bases, leaving 10 bases of the junction unmatched. The CDR3: CSAAGRGGSEQFF. The CDR3 nucleotides are TGCAGCGCGGCGGGGCGGGGGGGAAGTGAGCAGTTCTTC.

The V gene is TRBV30, the J gene TRBJ2-2, with 7 bases fitting TRBD1. Losses at the gene ends were 6 bases for V and 7 bases for J; bases not matched to a gene: 8. The CDR3 totals 13 residues. The germline CDR1 and CDR2 sequences are GTSNPN and SVGIG (reference sequence). CDR3 loop: CACHRGVDGELFF. The CDR3 DNA reads TGTGCCTGTCACAGGGGAGTTGACGGGGAGCTGTTTTTT.

This chain links TRBV4-1 with TRBJ1-2; tentative D call: TRBD1 (6 bases). This CDR3 has 12 residues. Germline lookup yields CDR1 MGHRA and CDR2 YSYEKL. Trimming took 4 bases from V and 4 from J, leaving 7 bases between them. CDR3 sequence: CASSLDSYGYTF. CDR3 in DNA: TGCGCCAGCAGCCTGGACAGCTATGGCTACACCTTC.